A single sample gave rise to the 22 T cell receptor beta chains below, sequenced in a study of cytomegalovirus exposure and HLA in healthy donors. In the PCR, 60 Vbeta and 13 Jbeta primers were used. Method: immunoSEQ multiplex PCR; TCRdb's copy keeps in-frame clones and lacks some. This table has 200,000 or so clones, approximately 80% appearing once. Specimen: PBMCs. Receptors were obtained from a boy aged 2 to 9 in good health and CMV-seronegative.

CDR3 loop: CAISESTLTGTGYTF. CDR3 nucleotide sequence: TGTGCCATCAGTGAGTCGACCTTAACCGGGACAGGCTACACCTTC. The gene calls are TRBV10-3 and TRBJ1-2, with a possible D match to TRBD1 (6 bases). V lost 0 bases and J 8 bases, leaving 16 bases between the germline ends. Germline V gene data show CDR1 as ENHRY and CDR2 as SYGVKD. The CDR3 runs to 15 residues.

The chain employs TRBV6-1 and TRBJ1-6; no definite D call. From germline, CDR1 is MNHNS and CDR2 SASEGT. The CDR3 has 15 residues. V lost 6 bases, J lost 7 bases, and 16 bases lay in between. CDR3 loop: CASRPLGNQNSPLHF. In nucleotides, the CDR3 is TGTGCCAGCAGGCCACTCGGGAACCAAAATTCACCCCTCCACTTT.

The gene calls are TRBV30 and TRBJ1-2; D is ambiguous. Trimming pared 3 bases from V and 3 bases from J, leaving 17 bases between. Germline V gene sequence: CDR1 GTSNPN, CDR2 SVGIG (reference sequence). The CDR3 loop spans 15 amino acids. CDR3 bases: TGTGCCTGGAGCCTCGTGGAGGGAAGCTACTATGGCTACACCTTC. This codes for CAWSLVEGSYYGYTF.

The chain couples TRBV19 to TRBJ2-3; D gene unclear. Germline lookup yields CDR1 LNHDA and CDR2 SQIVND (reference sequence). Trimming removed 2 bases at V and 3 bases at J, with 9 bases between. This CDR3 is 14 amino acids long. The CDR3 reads CASSIPHRTDTQYF. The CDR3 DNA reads TGTGCCAGTAGTATACCCCACAGAACAGATACGCAGTATTTT.

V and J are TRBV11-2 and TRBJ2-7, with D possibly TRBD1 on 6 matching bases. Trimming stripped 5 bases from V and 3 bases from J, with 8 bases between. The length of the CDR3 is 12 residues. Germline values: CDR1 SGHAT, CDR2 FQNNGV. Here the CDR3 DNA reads TGTGCCAGCAGCCGACAGGTCTACGAGCAGTACTTC. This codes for CASSRQVYEQYF.

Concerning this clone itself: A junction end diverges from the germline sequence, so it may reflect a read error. The CDR3 nucleotides are TGTGCCAGCAGCTCCGTGCCCCCCCCTAACTATGGCCACACCTTC. It yields the protein CASSSVPPPNYGHTF. This sequence joins TRBV7-2 and TRBJ1-2; no reliable D call. Germline V gene lookup returns CDR1 SGHTA and CDR2 FQGNSA. The CDR3 consists of 15 residues.

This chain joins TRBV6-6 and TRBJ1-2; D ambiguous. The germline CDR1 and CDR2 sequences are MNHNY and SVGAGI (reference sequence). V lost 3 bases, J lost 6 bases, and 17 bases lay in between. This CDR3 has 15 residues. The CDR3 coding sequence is TGTGCCAGCAGTTATCCTCCGGAGTCAACCCATGGCTACACCTTC. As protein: CASSYPPESTHGYTF.

CDR3 region: CASSTGVNEQFF. DNA of the CDR3: TGTGCCAGCAGTACAGGGGTCAATGAGCAGTTCTTC. The rearrangement joins TRBV6-6 to TRBJ2-1, with 7 bases matching TRBD1. This CDR3 is built from 12 residues. Germline V gives CDR1 MNHNY, CDR2 SVGAGI (reference sequence). With 5 bases clipped from V and 6 bases from J, the junction kept 1 base outside the gene matches.

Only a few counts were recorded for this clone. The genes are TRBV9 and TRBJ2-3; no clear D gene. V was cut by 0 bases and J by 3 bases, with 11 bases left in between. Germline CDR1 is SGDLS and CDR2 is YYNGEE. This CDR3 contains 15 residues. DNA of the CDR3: TGTGCCAGCAGCGTAGTGGGCCGGCCTACAGATACGCAGTATTTT. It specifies CASSVVGRPTDTQYF.

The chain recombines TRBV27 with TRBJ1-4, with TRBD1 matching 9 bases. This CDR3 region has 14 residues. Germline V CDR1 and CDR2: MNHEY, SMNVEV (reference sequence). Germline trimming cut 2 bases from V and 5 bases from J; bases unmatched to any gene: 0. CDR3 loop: CASSLDRGNEKLFF. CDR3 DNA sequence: TGTGCCAGCAGTTTAGACAGGGGGAATGAAAAACTGTTTTTT.

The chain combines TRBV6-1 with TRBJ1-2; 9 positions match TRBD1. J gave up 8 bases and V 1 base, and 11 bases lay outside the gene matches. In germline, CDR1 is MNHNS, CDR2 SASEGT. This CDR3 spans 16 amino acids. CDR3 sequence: CASSEGSGQGVGGYTF. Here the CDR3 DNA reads TGTGCCAGCAGTGAAGGGTCGGGACAGGGAGTAGGAGGCTACACCTTC.

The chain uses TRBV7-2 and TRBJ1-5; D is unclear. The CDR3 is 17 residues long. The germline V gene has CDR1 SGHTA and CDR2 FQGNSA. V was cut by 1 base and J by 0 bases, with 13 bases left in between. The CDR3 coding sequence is TGTGCCAGCAGCTTAGTCTATGCCCATTATAGCAATCAGCCCCAGCATTTT. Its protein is CASSLVYAHYSNQPQHF.

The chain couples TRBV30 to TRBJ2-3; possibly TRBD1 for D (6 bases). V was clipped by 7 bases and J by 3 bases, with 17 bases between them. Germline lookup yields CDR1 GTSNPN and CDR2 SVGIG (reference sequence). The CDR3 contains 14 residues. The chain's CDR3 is CAFSDFQGTDTQYF. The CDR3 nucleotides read TGTGCCTTTTCCGACTTTCAGGGGACAGATACGCAGTATTTT. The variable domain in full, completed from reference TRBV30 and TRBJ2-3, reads SQTIHQWPATLVQPVGSPLSLECTVEGTSNPNLYWYRQAAGRGLQLLFYSVGIGQISSEVPQNLSASRPQDRQFILSSKKLLLSDSGFYLCAFSDFQGTDTQYFGPGTRLTVL.

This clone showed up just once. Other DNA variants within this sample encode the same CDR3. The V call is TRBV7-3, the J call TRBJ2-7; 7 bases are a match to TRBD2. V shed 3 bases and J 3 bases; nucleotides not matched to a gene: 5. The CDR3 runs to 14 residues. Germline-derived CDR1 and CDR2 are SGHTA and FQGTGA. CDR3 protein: CASSLGGGSYEQYF. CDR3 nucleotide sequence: TGTGCCAGCAGCTTGGGCGGGGGAAGCTACGAGCAGTACTTC.

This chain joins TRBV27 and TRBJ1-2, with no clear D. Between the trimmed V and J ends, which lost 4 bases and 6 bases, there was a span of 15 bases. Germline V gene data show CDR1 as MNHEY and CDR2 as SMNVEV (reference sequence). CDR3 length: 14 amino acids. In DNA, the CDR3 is TGTGCCAGCAGTTCGAGGGTAAAGGCCGATGGCTACACCTTC. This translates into CASSSRVKADGYTF.

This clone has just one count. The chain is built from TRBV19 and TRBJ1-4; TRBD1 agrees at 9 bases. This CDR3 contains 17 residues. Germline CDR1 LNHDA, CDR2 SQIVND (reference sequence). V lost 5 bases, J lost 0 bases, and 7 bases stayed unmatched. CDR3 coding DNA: TGTGCCAGTAGTCCCAGGACAGGGGTATCAACTAATGAAAAACTGTTTTTT. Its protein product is CASSPRTGVSTNEKLFF.

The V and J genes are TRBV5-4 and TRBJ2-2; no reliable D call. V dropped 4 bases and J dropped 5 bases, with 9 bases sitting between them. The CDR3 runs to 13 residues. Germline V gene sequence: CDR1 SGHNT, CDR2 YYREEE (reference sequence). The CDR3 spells CASSPTSTGELFF. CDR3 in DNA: TGTGCCAGCAGCCCGACATCAACCGGGGAGCTGTTTTTT.

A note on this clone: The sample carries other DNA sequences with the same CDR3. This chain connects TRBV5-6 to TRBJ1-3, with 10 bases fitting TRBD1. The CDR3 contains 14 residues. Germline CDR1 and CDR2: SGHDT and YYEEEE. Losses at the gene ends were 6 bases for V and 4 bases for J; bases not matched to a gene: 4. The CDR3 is CASTRTGGGNTIYF. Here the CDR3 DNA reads TGTGCCAGCACCCGGACAGGGGGGGGAAACACCATATATTTT.

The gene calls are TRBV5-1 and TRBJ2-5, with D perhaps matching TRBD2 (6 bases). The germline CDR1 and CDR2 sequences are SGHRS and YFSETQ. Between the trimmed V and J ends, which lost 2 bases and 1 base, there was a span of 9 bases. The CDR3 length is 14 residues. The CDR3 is CASSFGGIQETQYF. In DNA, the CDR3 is TGCGCCAGCAGCTTCGGGGGAATCCAAGAGACCCAGTACTTC.

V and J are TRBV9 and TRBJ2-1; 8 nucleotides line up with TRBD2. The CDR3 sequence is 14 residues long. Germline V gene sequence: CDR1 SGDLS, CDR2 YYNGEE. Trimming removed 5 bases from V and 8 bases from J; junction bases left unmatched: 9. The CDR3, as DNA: TGTGCCAGCAGGGGAAGCGGGGGCGGGGATGAGCAGTTCTTC. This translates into CASRGSGGGDEQFF.

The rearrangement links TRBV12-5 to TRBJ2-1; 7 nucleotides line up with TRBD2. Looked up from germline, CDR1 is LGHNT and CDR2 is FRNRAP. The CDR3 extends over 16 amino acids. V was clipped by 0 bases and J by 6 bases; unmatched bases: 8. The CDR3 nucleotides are TGTGCTAGTGGTTTGGTAAGCGGGGATCCATCCAATGAGCAGTTCTTC. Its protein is CASGLVSGDPSNEQFF.

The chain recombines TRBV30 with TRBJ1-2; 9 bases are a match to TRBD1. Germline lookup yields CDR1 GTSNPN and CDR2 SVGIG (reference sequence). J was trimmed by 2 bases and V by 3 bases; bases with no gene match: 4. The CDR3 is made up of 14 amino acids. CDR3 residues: CAWSPGQGNYGYTF. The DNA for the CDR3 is TGTGCCTGGAGCCCTGGACAGGGGAACTATGGCTACACCTTC.